One sample yielded the 24 T cell receptor beta chains listed below, sequenced in a study of blood T cell repertoires in COVID-19. Data came from immunoSEQ multiplex PCR; TCRdb stores just in-frame clones and leaves some out. This sample has approximately 120,000 clones, with about 82% found just once. Sequencing was carried out using peripheral blood. The receptors shown here come from a human donor in a cohort sampled during active COVID-19.

The chain is built from TRBV28 and TRBJ1-1, with 9 bases matching TRBD1. Unmatched junction bases numbered 6, after V lost 6 bases and J lost 1 base. This CDR3 has 15 amino acids. The germline CDR1 and CDR2 sequences are MDHEN and SYDVKM. In DNA, the CDR3 is TGTGCCAGCAGCCCCGGGACAGGGACGAACACTGAAGCTTTCTTT. Translating gives CASSPGTGTNTEAFF.

V is TRBV6-1 and J is TRBJ2-4, with 10 positions matching TRBD2. This CDR3 spans 15 amino acids. With 1 base clipped from V and 8 bases from J, the junction kept 5 bases outside the gene matches. Germline loops: CDR1 MNHNS, CDR2 SASEGT. The CDR3 protein is CASSEGASGSDIQYF. CDR3 bases: TGTGCCAGCAGTGAAGGGGCTAGCGGGAGTGACATTCAGTACTTC.

This clone was observed a single time. The CDR3 sequence is CASSLRLSTDTQYF. The DNA of the CDR3 is TGTGCCAGCAGCTTGCGTTTAAGCACAGATACGCAGTATTTT. This chain uses TRBV7-2 with TRBJ2-3; D is uncertain. Germline CDR1 reads SGHTA; CDR2 reads FQGNSA. The CDR3 runs to 14 residues. The germline V and J ends were trimmed by 3 bases and 0 bases, with 7 bases remaining between them.

V gene TRBV19 combines with J gene TRBJ2-2; D is perhaps TRBD1 (5 bases). Germline V gene sequence: CDR1 LNHDA, CDR2 SQIVND (reference sequence). This CDR3 has 14 amino acids. V was pared by 3 bases and J by 6 bases, with 11 bases between. This CDR3 is CASSIPGMSGELFF. The CDR3 DNA reads as TGTGCCAGTAGTATTCCAGGGATGTCCGGGGAGCTGTTTTTT.

The chain links TRBV10-3 to TRBJ1-5; 7 nucleotides agree with TRBD1. The trim removed 6 bases at V and 2 bases at J, leaving 4 bases unmatched. This CDR3 has 14 residues. The germline CDR1 and CDR2 sequences are ENHRY and SYGVKD. The CDR3 sequence is CAIRLGQGNQPQHF. The DNA of the CDR3 is TGTGCCATCAGATTAGGACAGGGCAATCAGCCCCAGCATTTT.

The rearrangement links TRBV9 to TRBJ2-7; possible D gene TRBD2, 6 bases. Germline V gives CDR1 SGDLS, CDR2 YYNGEE. The CDR3 has 13 amino acids. The V end was cut by 2 bases, the J end by 2 bases, with 8 bases between. The CDR3 DNA reads TGTGCCAGCAGCGTCAGCGGGCCCTACGAGCAGTACTTC. Protein: CASSVSGPYEQYF.

CDR3 protein: CASSLARVVRQPQHF. For the CDR3, the DNA is TGTGCCAGCAGCTTAGCGCGTGTAGTACGTCAGCCCCAGCATTTT. The V and J genes are TRBV7-8 and TRBJ1-5; D not certain. Germline V gene lookup returns CDR1 SGHVS and CDR2 FQNEAQ. The CDR3 totals 15 residues. V lost 0 bases and J 6 bases, leaving 12 bases between the germline ends.

This clone was seen just once. The chain carries TRBV11-2 and TRBJ2-7; tentative D call: TRBD2 (6 bases). The V and J ends lost 5 bases and 3 bases respectively, with 14 bases between them. CDR1 SGHAT and CDR2 FQNNGV come from the germline V gene. CDR3 length: 14 amino acids. This chain's CDR3 is CASSKSGFLYEQYF. The CDR3 bases are TGTGCCAGCAGCAAGAGCGGGTTTCTCTACGAGCAGTACTTC.

The rearrangement uses TRBV19 and TRBJ1-1, with D perhaps matching TRBD1 (6 bases). CDR3 size: 16 residues. The V end was cut by 5 bases, the J end by 0 bases, with 16 bases between. Germline loops: CDR1 LNHDA, CDR2 SQIVND (reference sequence). The CDR3 DNA reads as TGTGCCAGTAGTCCGAAAAACAGGGCCATGAACACTGAAGCTTTCTTT. Amino acids: CASSPKNRAMNTEAFF.

This chain links TRBV5-1 with TRBJ2-7, with unresolved D. Germline V gives CDR1 SGHRS, CDR2 YFSETQ. Trimming took off 0 bases at V and 2 bases at J, with 15 bases between the two ends. The CDR3 runs to 16 residues. DNA for the CDR3: TGCGCCAGCAGCTTGGTCTCCGGTAGCCCGACCTACGAGCAGTACTTC. This codes for CASSLVSGSPTYEQYF.

This clone was found a few times. This chain connects TRBV20-1 to TRBJ2-7; D is undetermined. V shed 4 bases and J shed 0 bases, with 4 bases lying between them. The CDR3 has 11 residues. The germline gives CDR1 DFQATT, CDR2 SNEGSKA (reference sequence). CDR3 nucleotide sequence: TGCAGTGCTACCTTCTCCTACGAGCAGTACTTC. The encoded protein is CSATFSYEQYF.

V usage is TRBV11-2 and J usage is TRBJ2-5; 13 nucleotides match TRBD2. The J segment lost 5 bases and the V segment lost 2 bases, leaving 11 bases of the junction unmatched. Per the germline V gene, CDR1 is SGHAT and CDR2 is FQNNGV. The CDR3 is made up of 18 amino acids. For the CDR3, the DNA is TGTGCCAGCAGCTTATTGGGTACTAGCGGGAGGGCCGGGGAGACCCAGTACTTC. Translated, it gives CASSLLGTSGRAGETQYF.

The chain joins TRBV7-2 to TRBJ1-5; D is perhaps TRBD1 (5 bases). There are 17 residues in the CDR3. The V gene lost 3 bases and the J gene lost 2 bases, with 17 bases spanning the gap. From germline, CDR1 is SGHTA and CDR2 FQGNSA. The CDR3 spells CASSFILGGTGNQPQHF. CDR3 DNA: TGTGCCAGCAGCTTTATTTTGGGAGGGACGGGCAATCAGCCCCAGCATTTT.

The rearrangement uses TRBV5-8 and TRBJ2-1; the match to TRBD2 covers 12 bases. Germline CDR1 is SGHTS and CDR2 is YDEGEE. The CDR3 is 18 amino acids. The J segment lost 7 bases and the V segment lost 0 bases, leaving 11 bases of the junction unmatched. The CDR3 is CASSLGSRLAGVFNEQFF. Written as DNA, the CDR3 is TGTGCCAGCAGCTTGGGCAGTAGACTAGCGGGAGTGTTTAATGAGCAGTTCTTC. The full variable domain, in which reference TRBV5-8 and TRBJ2-1 provide the parts outside the CDR3, is EAGVTQSPTHLIKTRGQQATLRCSPISGHTSVYWYQQALGLGLQFLLWYDEGEERNRGNFPPRFSGRQFPNYSSELNVNALELEDSALYLCASSLGSRLAGVFNEQFFGPGTRLTVL.

The V and J genes are TRBV5-1 and TRBJ2-3, with 8 bases identical to TRBD1. This CDR3 spans 14 amino acids. Germline CDR1 reads SGHRS; CDR2 reads YFSETQ. V gave up 5 bases and J gave up 3 bases; unmatched junction bases: 5. CDR3 region: CASRKQGGTDTQYF. CDR3 sequence (DNA): TGCGCCAGCAGGAAACAGGGGGGAACAGATACGCAGTATTTT.

The V gene is TRBV11-3, the J gene TRBJ2-7; 7 bases fit TRBD1. V lost 10 bases, J lost 2 bases, and 8 bases stayed unmatched. Per germline, CDR1 SGHNT and CDR2 YENEEA. This CDR3 has 13 residues. This CDR3 reads CAIADRSAYEQYF. In DNA, the CDR3 is TGTGCCATTGCGGACAGGAGCGCCTACGAGCAGTACTTC. Drawing the rest from reference TRBV11-3 and TRBJ2-7, the complete variable domain is EAGVVQSPRYKIIEKKQPVAFWCNPISGHNTLYWYLQNLGQGPELLIRYENEEAVDDSQLPKDRFSAERLKGVDSTLKIQPAELGDSAVYLCAIADRSAYEQYFGPGTRLTVT.

The chain employs TRBV19 and TRBJ1-5; D remains unclear. Deletions cut 10 bases from V and 4 bases from J, with 14 bases between. The CDR3 spans 13 residues. Germline V gene lookup returns CDR1 LNHDA and CDR2 SQIVND (reference sequence). The CDR3 sequence: CATTTPLNQPQHF. The CDR3 bases are TGTGCCACCACCACCCCACTGAATCAGCCCCAGCATTTT.

The chain combines TRBV12-3 or TRBV12-4 with TRBJ1-4, with D possibly matching TRBD1 (5 bases). Trimming took off 2 bases at V and 6 bases at J, with 7 bases between the two ends. There are 13 residues in the CDR3. In DNA, the CDR3 is TGTGCCAGCAGTTTAAGGGGATATGAAAAACTGTTTTTT. Protein product: CASSLRGYEKLFF.

The chain has TRBV19 and TRBJ1-1; perhaps TRBD1 as D (6 bases). Trimming pared 4 bases from V and 3 bases from J, leaving 9 bases between. The CDR3 has 13 amino acids. Looked up from germline, CDR1 is LNHDA and CDR2 is SQIVND (reference sequence). CDR3: CASSKDRYTEAFF. CDR3 nucleotides: TGTGCCAGTAGTAAAGACAGGTACACTGAAGCTTTCTTT. Combining the CDR3 with reference TRBV19 and TRBJ1-1 gives the whole variable domain DGGITQSPKYLFRKEGQNVTLSCEQNLNHDAMYWYRQDPGQGLRLIYYSQIVNDFQKGDIAEGYSVSREKKESFPLTVTSAQKNPTAFYLCASSKDRYTEAFFGQGTRLTVV.

This sequence joins TRBV3-1 (or the pseudogene TRBV3-2) and TRBJ2-2; the match to TRBD2 covers 8 bases. Germline V gene lookup returns CDR1 LGHDT and CDR2 YNNKEL (reference sequence). Trimming took 0 bases from V and 5 from J; bases not matched to a gene: 23. The CDR3 is made up of 22 amino acids. The CDR3 reads CASSQDGAGSSQREPGTGELFF. CDR3 DNA: TGTGCCAGCAGCCAAGATGGGGCAGGGAGCTCCCAGCGGGAGCCGGGAACCGGGGAGCTGTTTTTT.

The gene calls are TRBV5-1 and TRBJ2-5; TRBD2 is a possible D gene (6 bases). From germline, CDR1 is SGHRS and CDR2 YFSETQ. The CDR3 runs 12 residues. Trimming removed 5 bases at V and 1 base at J, with 6 bases between. The CDR3: CASRTSQETQYF. The CDR3, as DNA: TGCGCCAGCAGGACTAGCCAAGAGACCCAGTACTTC.

The chain employs TRBV30 and TRBJ1-5; 7 bases align to TRBD1. Germline V gene lookup returns CDR1 GTSNPN and CDR2 SVGIG (reference sequence). The CDR3 is 13 residues long. The V gene end was trimmed by 5 bases and the J gene end by 9 bases; junction bases not matched to a gene: 10. CDR3: CAWGDSSLGPQHF. The CDR3 DNA reads as TGTGCCTGGGGGGACAGCTCCTTAGGGCCCCAGCATTTT. The full variable domain, with the rest looked up from reference TRBV30 and TRBJ1-5, is SQTIHQWPATLVQPVGSPLSLECTVEGTSNPNLYWYRQAAGRGLQLLFYSVGIGQISSEVPQNLSASRPQDRQFILSSKKLLLSDSGFYLCAWGDSSLGPQHFGDGTRLSIL.

The chain is built from TRBV27 and TRBJ2-7; no reliable D call. Trimming removed 0 bases at V and 3 bases at J, with 9 bases between. The CDR3 totals 14 residues. Germline V lookup: CDR1 MNHEY, CDR2 SMNVEV (reference sequence). The CDR3 loop is CASSLSPGIYEQYF. The CDR3 DNA is TGTGCCAGCAGTTTATCACCCGGTATCTACGAGCAGTACTTC.

The V and J genes are TRBV29-1 and TRBJ2-1; D is uncertain. The CDR3 is made up of 11 amino acids. V dropped 7 bases and J dropped 5 bases, with 9 bases sitting between them. From germline, CDR1 is SQVTM and CDR2 ANQGSEA. The CDR3 bases are TGCAGCGGGGGAATCAACAATGAGCAGTTCTTC. Its translation: CSGGINNEQFF.